This T cell receptor beta chain was obtained from a study of blood T cell repertoires in COVID-19. The CDR3 runs 16 residues. Per germline, CDR1 LGHNA and CDR2 YNFKEQ. Trimming removed 0 bases from V and 1 base from J, with 12 bases in between. Original data processing: Amplification of reference gene primers provided the estimated nucleated cell counts. TCRdb's table, derived via immunoSEQ multiplex PCR, lists solely in-frame clones and lacks some. V, J and clone size derive from that table, while D and trimming were established from the DNA sequence. The sample includes 90,000 or so clones, approximately 87% seen only once; the top ten take about an eighth.

The V and J genes are TRBV4-2 and TRBJ1-1, with no clear D. The sequence derives from a human donor in a cohort sampled during active COVID-19. The sequenced sample consisted of peripheral blood. The CDR3 DNA is TGTGCCAGCAGCCAAGAGCCCCACCGCGGGAACACTGAAGCTTTCTTT. Translating it yields CASSQEPHRGNTEAFF.